This TCR beta chain was identified in a study of T cells in localized non-small cell lung cancer (TCRdb year 2020). Regarding the complete study: The study analyzed T cell repertoires of 200 to 250 early-stage NSCLC patients, comparing tumors and uninvolved tumor-adjacent lungs. The cohort comprised roughly 220 treatment-naïve NSCLC patients with resected, localized lung tumors. The mean age of the NSCLC patients was about 67 years, with roughly 120 men and around 110 women.

Results the study describes overall, beyond this receptor: Since the design was exploratory, TCR variables were selected using unadjusted p-values with no false-discovery rate correction. The highest T cell clonality was observed in uninvolved tumor-adjacent lung, where clonality exceeded that of tumor, suggesting that antigenic responses were more focused in uninvolved tumor-adjacent lung. Higher T cell density in blood was associated with longer overall survival, whereas higher clonality in adjacent lung was associated with shorter survival. Because multi-region sequencing of the tumors was not done, intratumor heterogeneity could not be ruled out. Of the top 100 tumor clones, a median of about 53 were detected in paired uninvolved adjacent lung; around 30 were also among that lung's top 100.

At diagnosis, peripheral blood, uninvolved tumor-adjacent lung and tumor were collected and stored as a combination of fresh-frozen and FFPE material. For TCR repertoire profiling, blood samples were analyzed as peripheral blood mononuclear cells. The immunoSEQ Assay was used to sequence TCR beta CDR3 regions from DNA. On the study's bioinformatics: To compute T cell density, TCR beta template counts were normalized to usable DNA, which was estimated by amplifying housekeeping genes. Using the preseqR package, richness was estimated by extrapolating to 120,000 templates for tissue samples and 400,000 templates for PBMC samples. Clonality was defined by subtracting Pielou's evenness from one. Tissue-enriched TCRs were identified by differential abundance testing using productive amino-acid clonotypes, minimum total count 5 and alpha 0.1. Repertoire overlap between compartments was quantified with the Jaccard Index and Morisita Overlap Index. TCR beta CDR3s were clustered by GLIPH together with public tetramer-defined viral CDR3s, and at least three viral sequences plus V-gene enrichment were required for viral motifs. As stored in TCRdb, this immuneACCESS dataset retains in-frame rearrangements with V and J assigned. A fraction of the clones does not appear; measured against another copy, unresolved V genes explain less than half of the discrepancy, and the remainder lacks a known reason. D and trimming come from the DNA, and the V and J calls and clone size come from that table. The sample table contains some 50,000 clones; only one count was recorded for over 80% of them. Clones ranked in the top ten supply about 18% of the sample.

On this clone itself: Its antigen remains unidentified. Qualities for individual bases were not recorded, and no much larger clone is one base off.

This clonotype was sampled from a man aged 35 to 70 with stage III lung adenocarcinoma. The sequencing here drew on peripheral blood mononuclear cells, taken before any cancer treatment.

The CDR3 region reads CASRPGGRIEEKLFF. The bases are TGTGCCAGTAGACCCGGAGGGCGAATTGAAGAAAAACTGTTTTTT. The chain was built from TRBV19 and TRBJ1-4, with no reliable assignment of the D segment. The CDR3 goes from the cysteine to the phenylalanine over 15 residues. Only CDR3 DNA remains: 45 bases, in frame from the first base. CDR1 LNHDA and CDR2 SQIVND were looked up in the germline V gene (reference sequence). At the junction V is shortened by 6 bases and J by 8 bases, with 19 bases in between.